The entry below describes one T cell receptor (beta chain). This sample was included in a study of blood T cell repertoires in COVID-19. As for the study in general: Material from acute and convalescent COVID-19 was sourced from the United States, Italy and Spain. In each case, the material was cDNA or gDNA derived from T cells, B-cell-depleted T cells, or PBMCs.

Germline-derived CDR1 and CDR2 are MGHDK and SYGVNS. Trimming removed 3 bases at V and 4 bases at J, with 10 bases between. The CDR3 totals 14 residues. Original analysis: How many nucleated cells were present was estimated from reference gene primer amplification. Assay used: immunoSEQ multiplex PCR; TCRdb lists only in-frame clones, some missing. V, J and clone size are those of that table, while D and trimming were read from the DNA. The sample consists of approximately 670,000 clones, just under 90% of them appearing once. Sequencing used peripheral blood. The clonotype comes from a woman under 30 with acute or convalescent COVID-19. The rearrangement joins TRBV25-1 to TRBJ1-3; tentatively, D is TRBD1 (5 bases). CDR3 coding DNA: TGTGCCAGCAGTGAGTGGGGGGAAGGAAACACCATATATTTT. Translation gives CASSEWGEGNTIYF.